A single sample gave rise to the 9 T cell receptor beta chains below, sequenced in a study of blood T cell repertoires in COVID-19. TCRdb keeps only in-frame clones here, not all; method: immunoSEQ multiplex PCR. The sample has around 140,000 clones, roughly 89% seen once. The sequenced sample was peripheral blood. Every receptor here comes from a man aged 60 to 69 with COVID-19, enrolled during active disease.

V usage is TRBV6-6 and J usage is TRBJ2-7, with 7 nucleotides matching TRBD1. Germline loops: CDR1 MNHNY, CDR2 SVGAGI (reference sequence). V shed 4 bases and J 9 bases; nucleotides not matched to a gene: 6. This CDR3 comprises 12 residues. The CDR3 region is CASSWIQGVQYF. CDR3 DNA sequence: TGTGCCAGCAGTTGGATCCAGGGGGTGCAGTACTTC.

In this sample, this clone turned up a few times. This rearrangement joins TRBV3-1 (or the pseudogene TRBV3-2) to TRBJ1-4; 8 bases match TRBD1. CDR1 LGHDT and CDR2 YNNKEL come from the germline V gene (reference sequence). V gave up 4 bases and J gave up 7 bases; unmatched junction bases: 8. This CDR3 spans 15 amino acids. The CDR3 DNA follows: TGTGCCAGCAGCCCTAAAGACAGGGGCTTTGAAAAACTGTTTTTT. Protein: CASSPKDRGFEKLFF.

J is TRBJ2-3 and V is TRBV29-1, with D unclear. The germline V and J ends were trimmed by 4 bases and 3 bases, with 11 bases remaining between them. The CDR3 contains 13 residues. Germline V gene sequence: CDR1 SQVTM, CDR2 ANQGSEA. The CDR3: CSVVTGRTDTQYF. The DNA of the CDR3 is TGCAGCGTTGTGACTGGCCGGACAGATACGCAGTATTTT.

This chain joins TRBV27 and TRBJ1-5, with TRBD1 matching over 8 bases. The CDR3 spans 16 residues. Trimming at V came to 6 bases and at J to 0 bases, leaving 7 bases not matched to a gene. Germline lookup yields CDR1 MNHEY and CDR2 SMNVEV (reference sequence). CDR3 in amino acids: CASRGTGRYSNQPQHF. In nucleotides, the CDR3 is TGTGCCAGCAGGGGGACAGGTCGGTATAGCAATCAGCCCCAGCATTTT.

V usage is TRBV10-1 and J usage is TRBJ2-2; D gene ambiguous. The germline V gene encodes CDR1 WNHNN and CDR2 SYGVQD (reference sequence). V was cut by 2 bases and J by 1 base, with 8 bases left in between. There are 15 residues in the CDR3. The CDR3 is CASSEKAGNTGELFF. Here the CDR3 DNA reads TGCGCCAGCAGTGAGAAGGCAGGGAACACCGGGGAGCTGTTTTTT.

This clone was counted between two and nine times. The V call is TRBV25-1, the J call TRBJ2-7, with 9 bases aligning to TRBD1. CDR3 length: 14 amino acids. V was clipped by 6 bases and J by 9 bases; unmatched bases: 12. The germline gives CDR1 MGHDK, CDR2 SYGVNS. The CDR3 loop is CASSQPGQGFVQYF. In DNA form, the CDR3 reads TGTGCCAGCAGCCAGCCGGGACAGGGATTTGTGCAGTACTTC.

The chain employs TRBV30 and TRBJ1-5, with a tentative D call TRBD1 (5 bases). Deletions cut 8 bases from V and 0 bases from J, with 14 bases between. The CDR3 covers 14 residues. The germline V gene encodes CDR1 GTSNPN and CDR2 SVGIG (reference sequence). This CDR3 reads CAGTWGDSNQPQHF. The CDR3 DNA reads TGTGCCGGGACTTGGGGGGATAGCAATCAGCCCCAGCATTTT. Based on the CDR3 plus reference TRBV30 and TRBJ1-5, the full variable domain is SQTIHQWPATLVQPVGSPLSLECTVEGTSNPNLYWYRQAAGRGLQLLFYSVGIGQISSEVPQNLSASRPQDRQFILSSKKLLLSDSGFYLCAGTWGDSNQPQHFGDGTRLSIL.

The rearrangement joins TRBV5-1 to TRBJ1-1, with D tentatively TRBD1 (5 bases). The germline CDR1 and CDR2 sequences are SGHRS and YFSETQ. This CDR3 spans 14 amino acids. Trimming shortened V by 3 bases and J by 1 base, and 10 bases separated the two germline ends. Here the CDR3 reads CASSSQGRNTEAFF. The CDR3 DNA sequence: TGCGCCAGCAGCTCGCAGGGTAGGAACACTGAAGCTTTCTTT.

The chain couples TRBV6-5 to TRBJ1-4, with 8 bases aligning to TRBD1. Trimming cost V 3 bases and J 6 bases; bases outside gene matches: 3. The CDR3 has 14 residues. Germline loops: CDR1 MNHEY, CDR2 SVGAGI. The chain's CDR3 is CASSYQGADEKLFF. For the CDR3, the DNA is TGTGCCAGCAGTTATCAGGGGGCCGATGAAAAACTGTTTTTT.